These 21 T cell receptor beta chains were all obtained from the same sample, sequenced in a study of T cell changes during pregnancy in multiple sclerosis. Sequencing used immunoSEQ multiplex PCR; TCRdb keeps in-frame clones, though not all of them. The sample consists of about 100,000 clones, approximately 90% of them appearing once. The sample was peripheral blood, taken after pregnancy. These receptors all come from a female donor with multiple sclerosis, enrolled in a pregnancy study.

This chain uses TRBV14 with TRBJ1-6, with 9 bases lining up with TRBD1. Germline V gives CDR1 SGHDN, CDR2 FVKESK. CDR3 size: 15 residues. After removal of 2 bases from V and 7 bases from J, the junction contained 3 bases not matched to a gene. The chain's CDR3 is CASSQTGGSNSPLHF. Written as DNA, the CDR3 is TGTGCCAGCAGCCAAACAGGGGGCTCAAATTCACCCCTCCACTTT.

This chain links TRBV7-9 with TRBJ2-4; TRBD1 aligns across 7 bases. The germline V gene has CDR1 SEHNR and CDR2 FQNEAQ (reference sequence). The J segment lost 1 base and the V segment lost 1 base, leaving 1 base of the junction unmatched. CDR3 size: 15 residues. The CDR3: CASSLVTGAKNIQYF. CDR3 bases: TGTGCCAGCAGCTTAGTGACAGGGGCCAAAAACATTCAGTACTTC.

The CDR3 is CAWCLAGGTDTQYF. The CDR3 DNA sequence: TGTGCCTGGTGTCTAGCGGGAGGGACAGATACGCAGTATTTT. V and J are TRBV30 and TRBJ2-3; 12 nucleotides agree with TRBD2. This CDR3 contains 14 residues. The V gene's germline CDR1 is GTSNPN and CDR2 SVGIG (reference sequence). With V trimmed by 5 bases and J by 3 bases, 3 bases remained unmatched.

This clone has just a few counts. The V gene is TRBV5-1, the J gene TRBJ2-1; TRBD2 aligns across 11 bases. Germline lookup yields CDR1 SGHRS and CDR2 YFSETQ. The V gene end was trimmed by 6 bases and the J gene end by 7 bases; junction bases not matched to a gene: 9. The CDR3 has 15 amino acids. This CDR3 is CASMPLAGGPNEQFF. The CDR3 coding sequence is TGCGCCAGCATGCCCTTAGCGGGGGGGCCTAATGAGCAGTTCTTC.

The rearrangement links TRBV6-1 to TRBJ1-3; tentatively, D is TRBD1 (6 bases). CDR3 length: 15 amino acids. Germline-derived CDR1 and CDR2 are MNHNS and SASEGT. Trimming shortened V by 6 bases and J by 4 bases, and 16 bases separated the two germline ends. The CDR3 DNA is TGTGCCAGCAGCGTAACAGGGACGCGAGGAAACACCATATATTTT. This gives the protein CASSVTGTRGNTIYF.

V is TRBV21-1 and J is TRBJ1-5. TRBV21-1 is classified as a pseudogene. The CDR3 has 16 residues. The CDR3 spells CASSERLEGWYQPQHF. In DNA form, the CDR3 reads TGTGCCAGCAGCGAACGGTTGGAGGGGTGGTATCAGCCCCAGCATTTT.

The chain couples TRBV5-4 to TRBJ1-5; D remains ambiguous. Per germline, CDR1 SGHNT and CDR2 YYREEE (reference sequence). The CDR3 is made up of 16 amino acids. The V end lost 4 bases, the J end lost 9 bases, and 23 bases lay between the germline ends. The CDR3 DNA reads as TGTGCCAGCAGCCTTATGGGCACGGGAGTCCTTGCGCCCCAGCATTTT. Translation gives CASSLMGTGVLAPQHF.

This clone was recorded once. The gene calls are TRBV7-2 and TRBJ2-1; no clear D gene. Trimming removed 2 bases at V and 8 bases at J, with 13 bases between. The germline CDR1 and CDR2 sequences are SGHTA and FQGNSA. This CDR3 comprises 14 residues. The CDR3 bases are TGTGCCAGCAGCTTAAACTCCTATTTATATGAGCAGTTCTTC. Encoded protein: CASSLNSYLYEQFF.

This clone has only one observation. The CDR3: CASSLDPREETQYF. CDR3 coding DNA: TGTGCCAGCAGCTTAGATCCGAGGGAAGAGACCCAGTACTTC. This rearrangement joins TRBV11-2 to TRBJ2-5, with a tentative D call TRBD2 (5 bases). The V end lost 0 bases, the J end lost 3 bases, and 8 bases lay between the germline ends. Germline CDR1 is SGHAT and CDR2 is FQNNGV. This CDR3 is built from 14 residues.

The chain joins TRBV9 to TRBJ2-2; TRBD1 matches 11 bases. Germline lookup yields CDR1 SGDLS and CDR2 YYNGEE. This CDR3 contains 18 residues. V was clipped by 3 bases and J by 0 bases; unmatched bases: 7. Here the CDR3 reads CASSGPGQGGANTGELFF. DNA of the CDR3: TGTGCCAGCAGCGGCCCGGGACAGGGGGGAGCGAACACCGGGGAGCTGTTTTTT. Complete variable domain (other parts from reference TRBV9 and TRBJ2-2): DSGVTQTPKHLITATGQRVTLRCSPRSGDLSVYWYQQSLDQGLQFLIQYYNGEERAKGNILERFSAQQFPDLHSELNLSSLELGDSALYFCASSGPGQGGANTGELFFGEGSRLTVL.

The count of this clone is one. V usage is TRBV11-2 and J usage is TRBJ1-1; 8 nucleotides match TRBD1. V was pared by 0 bases and J by 1 base, with 4 bases of the junction left unmatched. Germline CDR1 reads SGHAT; CDR2 reads FQNNGV. CDR3 length: 16 amino acids. CDR3 DNA sequence: TGTGCCAGCAGCTTAGACCCGACAGGGGCGAACACTGAAGCTTTCTTT. Protein: CASSLDPTGANTEAFF.

This chain joins TRBV5-1 and TRBJ1-2; D unclear. Germline V lookup: CDR1 SGHRS, CDR2 YFSETQ. This CDR3 has 14 amino acids. V was trimmed by 0 bases and J by 4 bases, leaving 10 bases between them. The chain's CDR3 is CASSLGQNSYGYTF. CDR3 coding DNA: TGCGCCAGCAGCTTGGGACAAAACTCCTATGGCTACACCTTC. The entire variable domain, with the rest obtained from reference TRBV5-1 and TRBJ1-2, is as follows: KAGVTQTPRYLIKTRGQQVTLSCSPISGHRSVSWYQQTPGQGLQFLFEYFSETQRNKGNFPGRFSGRQFSNSRSEMNVSTLELGDSALYLCASSLGQNSYGYTFGSGTRLTVV.

This clone has a handful of counts. The CDR3 sequence: CASSVGEGGYQPQHF. CDR3 sequence (DNA): TGTGCCAGCAGCGTAGGGGAGGGGGGATATCAGCCCCAGCATTTT. The J gene is TRBJ1-5, the V gene TRBV9, with D perhaps TRBD1 (6 bases). The CDR3 spans 15 residues. Germline CDR1 reads SGDLS; CDR2 reads YYNGEE. The ends were cut back, 0 bases at V and 5 bases at J, with 12 bases in the middle.

This chain links TRBV23-1 with TRBJ2-7; 8 nucleotides agree with TRBD2. TRBV23-1 is an ORF, and what it does is uncertain. Losses at the gene ends were 2 bases for V and 6 bases for J; bases not matched to a gene: 6. This CDR3 contains 14 residues. CDR3 nucleotides: TGCGCCAGCAGTCAAGGTGAACTAGCGGCCGAGCAGTACTTC. Translation: CASSQGELAAEQYF.

The chain combines TRBV5-1 with TRBJ2-7; D perhaps matches TRBD1 (6 bases). This CDR3 is built from 15 residues. Trimming stripped 4 bases from V and 0 bases from J, with 14 bases between. CDR1 is SGHRS, CDR2 YFSETQ, per germline. In nucleotides, the CDR3 is TGCGCCAGCAGCCAGGGACACTACAGCTCCTACGAGCAGTACTTC. Translation: CASSQGHYSSYEQYF.

This clone was detected once. The rearrangement links TRBV18 to TRBJ2-1; 13 bases agree with TRBD2. The trim removed 3 bases at V and 9 bases at J, leaving 5 bases unmatched. CDR1 and CDR2 (germline): KGHSH, LQKENI. The CDR3 has 15 residues. CDR3 residues: CASSPWTSGSGEQFF. In DNA form, the CDR3 reads TGTGCCAGCTCACCCTGGACTAGCGGGAGTGGTGAGCAGTTCTTC.

The gene calls are TRBV7-8 and TRBJ1-4; tentative D call: TRBD1 (6 bases). CDR1 is SGHVS, CDR2 FQNEAQ, per germline. CDR3 length: 17 amino acids. Trimming took off 2 bases at V and 2 bases at J, with 15 bases between the two ends. This chain's CDR3 is CASSLTMGAPTNEKLFF. The DNA of the CDR3 is TGTGCCAGCAGCTTAACTATGGGGGCGCCGACTAATGAAAAACTGTTTTTT.

The chain carries TRBV19 and TRBJ1-3, with 7 bases that match TRBD1. Per the germline V gene, CDR1 is LNHDA and CDR2 is SQIVND (reference sequence). With 3 bases clipped from V and 8 bases from J, the junction kept 10 bases outside the gene matches. The CDR3 length is 15 residues. The DNA of the CDR3 is TGTGCCAGTAGTATTTTGTCCGACAGGGTGGACACCATATATTTT. This encodes CASSILSDRVDTIYF.

The V and J genes are TRBV2 and TRBJ1-5; 7 positions match TRBD1. CDR1 and CDR2 from the germline V gene are SNHLY and FYNNEI. This CDR3 region has 19 residues. V gave up 3 bases and J gave up 3 bases; unmatched junction bases: 17. The CDR3 reads CASSERRHGGGRFNQPQHF. CDR3 coding DNA: TGTGCCAGCAGTGAGAGGAGACACGGAGGGGGCCGGTTCAATCAGCCCCAGCATTTT. Complete variable domain (other parts from reference TRBV2 and TRBJ1-5): EPEVTQTPSHQVTQMGQEVILRCVPISNHLYFYWYRQILGQKVEFLVSFYNNEISEKSEIFDDQFSVERPDGSNFTLKIRSTKLEDSAMYFCASSERRHGGGRFNQPQHFGDGTRLSIL.

V is TRBV19 and J is TRBJ2-3; D is unresolved. Per germline, CDR1 LNHDA and CDR2 SQIVND (reference sequence). V lost 3 bases to trimming and J lost 4 bases, with 11 bases between them. CDR3 length: 14 residues. CDR3 DNA: TGTGCCAGTAGTATGAGGCCCCTAGCAGATACGCAGTATTTT. Protein: CASSMRPLADTQYF.

The V call is TRBV5-1, the J call TRBJ2-3, with a tentative D call TRBD2 (6 bases). Per germline, CDR1 SGHRS and CDR2 YFSETQ. The CDR3 is made up of 16 amino acids. Trimming pared 0 bases from V and 3 bases from J, leaving 14 bases between. The CDR3 sequence is CASSLGTGVRTDTQYF. CDR3 bases: TGCGCCAGCAGCTTGGGTACGGGAGTCAGAACAGATACGCAGTATTTT.